The present T cell receptor (beta chain) was sequenced within a study of identical twins. Template switching created a universal primer site, and the cDNA included unique molecular identifiers. Via MiXCR, TCRdb re-called the 5' RACE reads, giving one row per CDR3 protein. In the table there are hundreds of thousands of distinct CDR3 sequences, 11% to 15% of which are singletons. The CDR3 spans 19 residues. CDR1 and CDR2 (germline): SGHDT, YYEEEE. J was trimmed by 1 base and V by 4 bases; bases with no gene match: 8. A remark on this clonotype: The target antigen is unknown.

General study points: Models predicted less out-of-frame TCR alpha sharing in monozygotic twins than was found. Fewer insertions were carried by abundant cord blood beta clonotypes, but none was seen in memory repertoires. Out-of-frame alpha sequences shared between twins exhibited an excess of low generation probability.

The receptor's source is a woman younger than 35 in good health. The source material was memory (CD45RO+) T cells sorted from blood. V is TRBV5-6 and J is TRBJ2-2, with 15 bases that match TRBD2. The CDR3 loop is CASSRRTSGGAGNTGELFF. The CDR3 DNA sequence: TGTGCCAGCAGCCGGAGGACTAGCGGGGGGGCCGGGAACACCGGGGAGCTGTTTTTT.